This TCR beta chain was identified during a study of CD8 T cells in Susac syndrome. This clonotype has a handful of counts. V shed 8 bases and J shed 6 bases, with 19 bases lying between them. This CDR3 has 14 amino acids. Germline CDR1 is MNHNS and CDR2 is SASEGT. RNA in amounts of roughly 0.5 to 1 ug was reverse transcribed with random hexamers. TCRdb reprocessed the immunoSEQ multiplex PCR reads via MiXCR and lists one record per CDR3 protein. The sample includes almost 450,000 distinct CDR3 sequences, 75% to 90% seen only once; the top ten take about 0.12%. The chain joins TRBV6-1 to TRBJ1-1; D uncertain. This sequence originates from a human donor with multiple sclerosis. The sample was CD8+ T cells from PBMCs. This CDR3 is CASRSVISTPEAFF. CDR3 in DNA: TGTGCCAGCCGCTCCGTAATAAGTACCCCTGAAGCTTTCTTT.